The source of this T cell receptor beta chain is a study of T-cell reconstitution after alpha-beta-depleted transplantation in children. TCRbeta library preparation incorporated unique molecular identifiers. TCRdb used MiXCR to reprocess the PCR reads, holding one entry per CDR3 protein. The sample carries 500,000 or so distinct CDR3 sequences, approximately 32% recorded once. This clonotype was seen a few times. The CDR3 has 13 residues. V shed 8 bases and J shed 7 bases, with 17 bases lying between them. The germline V gene has CDR1 MNHEY and CDR2 SMNVEV (reference sequence). The receptor was derived from a human donor who donated a stem cell graft to a child with aplastic anemia. The rearrangement uses TRBV27 and TRBJ1-1; D is perhaps TRBD1 (5 bases). The sample consisted of PBMCs from the stem cell graft donor, taken from the stem cell graft. For the CDR3, the DNA is TGTGCCAGCCTTGGGACTGGGAGAAATGAAGCTTTCTTT. This gives the protein CASLGTGRNEAFF.